Listed here are 21 T cell receptor beta chains from one sample, sequenced in a study of graft-versus-host responses after intestinal transplantation. Responders that carried the CFSE label, 200,000 of them, were plated with 200,000 irradiated, violet-dye-labeled stimulator cells. The protocol was immunoSEQ multiplex PCR, while the TCRdb copy is restricted to in-frame clones and leaves out a portion. The data show about 21,000 clones, around 41% seen once. The sequencing here drew on alloreactive CD8+ T cells from a mixed lymphocyte reaction culture, taken before intestinal transplant. Noted subset: CFSE-low proliferating T cells sorted from approximately six-day pre-transplant mixed lymphocyte reaction (GvH or HvG direction). These receptors were taken from a human patient who received an intestinal transplant.

By share of the sample, this clone is medium-sized. This chain links TRBV28 with TRBJ2-5; D may be TRBD2 (6 bases). Trimming removed 3 bases from V and 6 bases from J, with 17 bases in between. Germline lookup yields CDR1 MDHEN and CDR2 SYDVKM. The CDR3 consists of 15 residues. Here the CDR3 reads CASSFLGFGGQTQYF. CDR3 DNA sequence: TGTGCCAGCAGTTTTCTCGGGTTCGGGGGACAGACCCAGTACTTC.

The J gene is TRBJ2-7, the V gene TRBV6-5, with TRBD2 matching over 7 bases. The CDR3 extends over 11 amino acids. V was clipped by 6 bases and J by 6 bases; unmatched bases: 2. The germline CDR1 and CDR2 sequences are MNHEY and SVGAGI. CDR3 nucleotide sequence: TGTGCCAGCAGGTGGGGGGGCGAGCAGTACTTC. Encoded protein: CASRWGGEQYF.

The chain employs TRBV6-1 and TRBJ2-1; D is unclear. Germline V gene lookup returns CDR1 MNHNS and CDR2 SASEGT. The CDR3 runs to 16 residues. Trimming took off 2 bases at V and 0 bases at J, with 11 bases between the two ends. The CDR3 sequence: CASSEWRQSSYNEQFF. CDR3 bases: TGTGCCAGCAGTGAATGGCGTCAGAGCTCCTACAATGAGCAGTTCTTC.

The chain is built from TRBV5-1 and TRBJ2-6, with D possibly TRBD1 on 6 matching bases. In germline, CDR1 is SGHRS, CDR2 YFSETQ. CDR3 length: 17 amino acids. Trimming left V 6 bases short and J 0 bases short, with 16 bases between. Here the CDR3 reads CASTAKTGSSGANVLTF. The CDR3 nucleotides read TGCGCCAGCACCGCTAAAACAGGGAGCTCTGGGGCCAACGTCCTGACTTTC.

The chain links TRBV7-8 to TRBJ1-3; a possible D gene is TRBD1 (5 bases). The V gene's germline CDR1 is SGHVS and CDR2 FQNEAQ. Trimming cost V 5 bases and J 4 bases, with 9 bases left between them. The length of the CDR3 is 13 residues. As DNA, the CDR3 is TGTGCCAGCAGCCCACGGACAGGAAACACCATATATTTT. This codes for CASSPRTGNTIYF.

This clone is labeled medium-sized. The chain couples TRBV28 to TRBJ2-2, with TRBD1 matching over 7 bases. CDR3 size: 16 residues. V lost 4 bases to trimming and J lost 1 base; unmatched junction nucleotides: 6. Germline V lookup: CDR1 MDHEN, CDR2 SYDVKM. The CDR3 coding sequence is TGTGCCAGCAGTTCCCCGGGACAGAAGAACACCGGGGAGCTGTTTTTT. Amino acids: CASSSPGQKNTGELFF.

V is TRBV7-9 and J is TRBJ1-5, with a possible D match to TRBD1 (5 bases). V was clipped by 1 base and J by 1 base, with 8 bases between them. CDR3 size: 15 residues. Per germline, CDR1 SEHNR and CDR2 FQNEAQ (reference sequence). CDR3 DNA: TGTGCCAGCAGCTTAGAAGGGGTCAGCAATCAGCCCCAGCATTTT. Translated: CASSLEGVSNQPQHF.

The chain combines TRBV9 with TRBJ1-2; 12 positions match TRBD1. CDR3 length: 15 amino acids. The trim removed 2 bases at V and 3 bases at J, leaving 2 bases unmatched. Looked up from germline, CDR1 is SGDLS and CDR2 is YYNGEE. Here the CDR3 reads CASSVGQGAYYGYTF. CDR3 DNA: TGTGCCAGCAGCGTGGGACAGGGGGCATACTATGGCTACACCTTC.

V is TRBV2 and J is TRBJ1-2, with TRBD1 matching over 7 bases. With 6 bases clipped from V and 4 bases from J, the junction kept 8 bases outside the gene matches. The CDR3 totals 14 residues. Germline CDR1 is SNHLY and CDR2 is FYNNEI. Here the CDR3 reads CASRSTGSSYGYTF. DNA for the CDR3: TGTGCCAGCAGATCGACAGGGTCGTCCTATGGCTACACCTTC.

J is TRBJ2-4 and V is TRBV2, with D perhaps being TRBD1 or TRBD2 (5 bases each). The ends were cut back, 4 bases at V and 7 bases at J, with 14 bases in the middle. Germline V CDR1 and CDR2: SNHLY, FYNNEI. The CDR3 loop spans 14 amino acids. The chain's CDR3 is CASSAGPSSNIQYF. As DNA, the CDR3 is TGTGCCAGCAGTGCGGGACCCTCGAGTAACATTCAGTACTTC.

For the CDR3, the DNA is TGTGCCAGCAGTTACTATTGGACAGGGCAGTACTATGGCTACACCTTC. Translated: CASSYYWTGQYYGYTF. The V call is TRBV6-5, the J call TRBJ1-2; 8 bases agree with TRBD1. V lost 1 base, J lost 3 bases, and 7 bases stayed unmatched. The CDR3 length is 16 residues. Germline CDR1 MNHEY, CDR2 SVGAGI.

The chain carries TRBV5-1 and TRBJ2-7, with 10 bases matching TRBD2. The CDR3 length is 15 residues. J gave up 7 bases and V 0 bases, and 7 bases lay outside the gene matches. Germline V gene data show CDR1 as SGHRS and CDR2 as YFSETQ. The DNA for the CDR3 is TGCGCCAGCAGCTTGGGCGGGACTAGCGTGTCGGAGCAGTACTTC. It yields the protein CASSLGGTSVSEQYF.

V is TRBV7-9 and J is TRBJ2-7, with D perhaps matching TRBD1 (6 bases). The V end was cut by 5 bases, the J end by 2 bases, with 16 bases between. This CDR3 is 15 amino acids long. CDR1 and CDR2 (germline): SEHNR, FQNEAQ (reference sequence). The CDR3 protein is CASSPGDWGPYEQYF. The CDR3 region has the DNA TGTGCCAGCAGCCCTGGAGATTGGGGGCCCTACGAGCAGTACTTC.

The chain has TRBV30 and TRBJ2-1, with D possibly being TRBD1 or TRBD2 (5 bases each). CDR1 is GTSNPN and CDR2 is SVGIG in the germline V gene (reference sequence). This CDR3 region has 11 residues. Trimming pared 7 bases from V and 13 bases from J, leaving 17 bases between. CDR3 loop: CALSLGDPQFF. The CDR3 DNA is TGTGCCTTGAGCTTGGGGGACCCACAGTTCTTC.

The V call is TRBV28, the J call TRBJ2-1, with TRBD2 matching over 13 bases. Germline loops: CDR1 MDHEN, CDR2 SYDVKM. The J segment lost 6 bases and the V segment lost 6 bases, leaving 8 bases of the junction unmatched. The CDR3 spans 16 residues. In nucleotides, the CDR3 is TGTGCCAGCAGCCTCGGGGGACTAGCGGGATTCAATGAGCAGTTCTTC. This codes for CASSLGGLAGFNEQFF. The full variable domain, its missing parts supplied by reference TRBV28 and TRBJ2-1, is DVKVTQSSRYLVKRTGEKVFLECVQDMDHENMFWYRQDPGLGLRLIYFSYDVKMKEKGDIPEGYSVSREKKERFSLILESASTNQTSMYLCASSLGGLAGFNEQFFGPGTRLTVL.

The rearrangement joins TRBV13 to TRBJ1-2; D call uncertain. Germline CDR1 PRHDT, CDR2 FYEKMQ (reference sequence). The CDR3 contains 14 residues. V was pared by 0 bases and J by 6 bases, with 11 bases between. CDR3 in amino acids: CASSLGGDLDGYTF. CDR3 in DNA: TGTGCCAGCAGCTTAGGTGGGGATCTCGATGGCTACACCTTC. The entire variable domain, with the rest obtained from reference TRBV13 and TRBJ1-2, is as follows: AAGVIQSPRHLIKEKRETATLKCYPIPRHDTVYWYQQGPGQDPQFLISFYEKMQSDKGSIPDRFSAQQFSDYHSELNMSSLELGDSALYFCASSLGGDLDGYTFGSGTRLTVV.

This clone showed up just a few times. The chain couples TRBV19 to TRBJ2-7; 10 bases line up with TRBD1. Germline CDR1 LNHDA, CDR2 SQIVND (reference sequence). Losses at the gene ends were 10 bases for V and 6 bases for J; bases not matched to a gene: 9. CDR3 size: 13 residues. Here the CDR3 reads CATLPGTGAEQYF. For the CDR3, the DNA is TGTGCCACCCTTCCCGGGACAGGGGCCGAGCAGTACTTC.

This clone is classed as medium-sized. The chain recombines TRBV5-6 with TRBJ1-3; tentative D call: TRBD1 (5 bases). Germline V CDR1 and CDR2: SGHDT, YYEEEE. V lost 1 base to trimming and J lost 5 bases, with 10 bases between them. CDR3 length: 14 residues. CDR3: CASSLQQVRNTIYF. The CDR3 bases are TGTGCCAGCAGCTTGCAACAGGTTCGAAACACCATATATTTT.

This clone is medium-sized in the sample. The chain is built from TRBV7-9 and TRBJ1-3; no clear D. The germline gives CDR1 SEHNR, CDR2 FQNEAQ (reference sequence). Between the trimmed V and J ends, which lost 5 bases and 5 bases, there was a span of 16 bases. This CDR3 region has 15 residues. The CDR3: CASSPPLGSRNTIYF. In nucleotides, the CDR3 is TGTGCCAGCAGCCCCCCCTTGGGTTCCAGAAACACCATATATTTT.

The J gene is TRBJ1-1, the V gene TRBV28; D is perhaps TRBD1 (6 bases). V was cut by 7 bases and J by 4 bases, with 22 bases left in between. CDR1 is MDHEN and CDR2 is SYDVKM in the germline V gene. There are 16 residues in the CDR3. The CDR3 bases are TGTGCCAGCACCCACCCAAAGGGGGGGCTCAGCACTGAAGCTTTCTTT. It translates to CASTHPKGGLSTEAFF.

This rearrangement joins TRBV6-1 to TRBJ2-5; the match to TRBD2 covers 15 bases. The V gene end was trimmed by 3 bases and the J gene end by 2 bases; junction bases not matched to a gene: 1. The CDR3 contains 16 residues. Germline assignment: CDR1 MNHNS and CDR2 SASEGT. CDR3 in amino acids: CASSDGLAGGQETQYF. For the CDR3, the DNA is TGTGCCAGCAGTGACGGACTAGCGGGAGGGCAAGAGACCCAGTACTTC.